Listed below are T cell receptor beta chains from one sample, sequenced in a study of T cells in localized non-small cell lung cancer. TCRdb's copy holds only in-frame clones and misses some; the assay was immunoSEQ multiplex PCR. This sample has 90,000 to 95,000 clones, with roughly 87% found just once. The sample in question was peripheral blood, obtained before any cancer treatment. The receptors come from a man between 40 and 69 years old with stage I squamous cell lung carcinoma. Both conserved end residues are part of each CDR3. A D gene is named only where the DNA matches it firmly. Clone size is stated in some rows and not others, as once, few, many or a class when expanded.

clone_size	v_call	d_call	j_call	cdr3_nt	cdr3_aa
-	TRBV6-6	-	TRBJ1-6	TGTGCCAGCCGTAGGGAGGCTAGGGATAATTCACCCCTCCACTTT	CASRREARDNSPLHF
-	TRBV5-4	TRBD1	TRBJ2-4	TGTGCCAGCAGCTTGGGACAGGGCCTAGCCAAAAACATTCAGTACTTC	CASSLGQGLAKNIQYF
-	TRBV4-3	TRBD1	TRBJ2-7	TGCGCCAGCAGCCAAGGGACAGGTAGACTCTACGAGCAGTACTTC	CASSQGTGRLYEQYF
-	TRBV19	-	TRBJ1-6	TGTGCCAGTAGTATGGAGTACGGCCCCTATAATTCACCCCTCCACTTT	CASSMEYGPYNSPLHF
-	TRBV19	-	TRBJ1-1	TGTGCCAGTATGGGGTCTACTGCCCGCACTGAAGCTTTCTTT	CASMGSTARTEAFF
-	TRBV5-1	-	TRBJ2-1	TGCGCCAGCGGAGGGTCAAGATCCAATGAGCAGTTCTTC	CASGGSRSNEQFF
-	TRBV5-1	TRBD2	TRBJ2-7	TGCGCCAGCAGGGGACTAGGCGAGCAGTACTTC	CASRGLGEQYF
-	TRBV2	-	TRBJ1-4	TGTGCCAGCAGTGCCAGGAGAGATGAAAAACTGTTTTTT	CASSARRDEKLFF
-	TRBV20-1	-	TRBJ1-2	TGCAGTGCTAGGGGACCCGCGGGGAACACCTTC	CSARGPAGNTF
-	TRBV29-1	-	TRBJ1-1	TGCAGCGTTGGCACAGGGCGGGCCACTGAAGCTTTCTTT	CSVGTGRATEAFF
-	TRBV25-1	TRBD1	TRBJ2-5	TGTGCCAGCAGTGACTGGACAGGGACTTTAGAGACCCAGTACTTC	CASSDWTGTLETQYF
-	TRBV7-9	-	TRBJ1-4	TGTGCCAGTCACAGGGCAACTAATGAAAAACTGTTTTTT	CASHRATNEKLFF
-	TRBV7-9	-	TRBJ2-5	TGTGCCAGCAGCCGCACCCCGGGCCAGGCGGCCCAGTACTTC	CASSRTPGQAAQYF
-	TRBV27	-	TRBJ2-7	TGTGCCAGCAGTTTGGGGACCGCCTCCTACGAGCAGTACTTC	CASSLGTASYEQYF
-	TRBV28	TRBD1	TRBJ1-5	TGTGCCAGCAGTTTAAGGATTGGGGTCTGGGACAGGGAGCATCCTAGTCAGCCCCAGCATTTT	CASSLRIGVWDREHPSQPQHF
few	TRBV5-5	-	TRBJ1-1	TGTGCCAGCAGCCTTCGGGGCAGGGCTGAAGCTTTCTTT	CASSLRGRAEAFF
-	TRBV5-1	-	TRBJ1-1	TGCGCCAGCAGCTCCGGGCCTCCGAACACTGAAGCTTTCTTT	CASSSGPPNTEAFF
many	TRBV7-9	-	TRBJ2-4	TGTGCCAGCAGCGGCGGACTCAGGACCAAAAACATTCAGTACTTC	CASSGGLRTKNIQYF
-	TRBV5-6	-	TRBJ1-2	TGTGCCAGCAGCTTATTCAACAGAGGCTATGGCTACACCTTC	CASSLFNRGYGYTF
many	TRBV19	-	TRBJ2-2	TGTGCCAGTAGTATCGTAAGCCCATACCCCGGGGAGCTGTTTTTT	CASSIVSPYPGELFF
-	TRBV27	-	TRBJ1-1	TGTGCCAGCAGTTTAGGGGGGATCAACACTGAAGCTTTCTTT	CASSLGGINTEAFF
-	TRBV18	-	TRBJ1-2	TGTGCCAGCTCACCACGACAGAGCGTGGGTAATGGCTACACCTTC	CASSPRQSVGNGYTF
-	TRBV19	-	TRBJ1-2	TGTGCCAGTAGTATATTTGGGGTTGTTGTCTATGGCTACACCTTC	CASSIFGVVVYGYTF
-	TRBV27	-	TRBJ2-1	TGTGCCAGCAGTTTAAGGGACCACGTGACCCGGAGGGAGCAGTTCTTC	CASSLRDHVTRREQFF
few	TRBV14	-	TRBJ1-5	TGTGCCAGCAGCGGACAGCTGAATCAGCCCCAGCATTTT	CASSGQLNQPQHF
few	TRBV20-1	-	TRBJ1-1	TGCAGTGGGAACACTGAAGCTTTCTTT	CSGNTEAFF
-	TRBV7-8	-	TRBJ2-7	TGTGCCAGCAGCTTAGGGGCGGGGGCGACGAGGGAGCAGTACTTC	CASSLGAGATREQYF
-	TRBV10-3	-	TRBJ1-2	TGTGCCATCACCAGGGCGGGCGATGGCTACACCTTC	CAITRAGDGYTF
few	TRBV27	TRBD1	TRBJ1-2	TGTGCCAGCACCCTCAGGGGGACAGGGGGATCTAACTATGGCTACACCTTC	CASTLRGTGGSNYGYTF
-	TRBV6-5	-	TRBJ1-6	TGTGCCAGCAGTTATGGTTCCTATAATTCACCCCTCCACTTT	CASSYGSYNSPLHF
-	TRBV27	-	TRBJ1-1	TGTGCCAGCAGTTTTGGGGGGTCCGAAGCTTTCTTT	CASSFGGSEAFF
-	TRBV18	TRBD1	TRBJ2-3	TGTGCCAGCTCACCCGGGACAGGTGTCACAGATACGCAGTATTTT	CASSPGTGVTDTQYF
-	TRBV30	-	TRBJ1-6	TGTGCCTGGAGGGCAAGGGCCGTCTCCTATAATTCACCCCTCCACTTT	CAWRARAVSYNSPLHF
-	TRBV5-1	-	TRBJ1-2	TGCGCCAGCAGCGGTCCGAACCCGGGGGACTATGGCTACACCTTC	CASSGPNPGDYGYTF
-	TRBV7-2	-	TRBJ1-2	TGTGCCAGCACCTACGCACAAATTGGCTATGGCTACACCTTC	CASTYAQIGYGYTF
-	TRBV6-5	-	TRBJ2-2	TGTGCCAGCTCCTATACTGGGATCGGGGAGCTGTTTTTT	CASSYTGIGELFF
-	TRBV2	-	TRBJ2-5	TGTGCCAGCAGTGATCGGGACCCGTCGGAGACCCAGTACTTC	CASSDRDPSETQYF
-	TRBV15	TRBD1	TRBJ1-2	TGTGCCACCAGCACGGGGAGGGGGCTGTACTATGGCTACACCTTC	CATSTGRGLYYGYTF
-	TRBV7-6	-	TRBJ1-5	TGTGCCAGCAGCAGGGACAGCAATCAGCCCCAGCATTTT	CASSRDSNQPQHF
-	TRBV5-4	TRBD2	TRBJ2-1	TGTGCCAGCAGCTCCCGGACTAGCGGCAATGAGCAGTTCTTC	CASSSRTSGNEQFF
once	TRBV2	-	TRBJ1-2	TGTGCCAGCACTTTAGCCGCCAGGTCCTTTGGCTACACCTTC	CASTLAARSFGYTF
-	TRBV19	-	TRBJ2-2	TGTGCCAGTAGTATCTTCAATGTGAACACCGGGGAGCTGTTTTTT	CASSIFNVNTGELFF
-	TRBV6-6	-	TRBJ2-7	TGTGCCAGCAGTTACCGCCGCGGGTCAGGGCCCTACGAGCAGTACTTC	CASSYRRGSGPYEQYF
-	TRBV25-1	TRBD2	TRBJ2-4	TGTGCCAGCAGTGAATACTCTAGCGGGGGGGTCAAAAACATTCAGTACTTC	CASSEYSSGGVKNIQYF
-	TRBV7-9	TRBD1	TRBJ2-7	TGTGCCAGCAGCTCACCGGGACAGGGCGTCTACGAGCAGTACTTC	CASSSPGQGVYEQYF
-	TRBV7-2	-	TRBJ1-1	TGTGCCAGCAGCTTTTCCGAAGGGACTGAAGCTTTCTTT	CASSFSEGTEAFF
-	TRBV2	-	TRBJ1-1	TGTGCCAGCAAGGTCAGGGAGGCCACTGAAGCTTTCTTT	CASKVREATEAFF
-	TRBV9	-	TRBJ1-3	TGTGCCAGCAGCCCACTCCCTGGAAACACCATATATTTT	CASSPLPGNTIYF
-	TRBV5-1	-	TRBJ2-7	TGCGCCAGCAGCCAACAAAACACAGGAGAGCAGTACTTC	CASSQQNTGEQYF
-	TRBV28	-	TRBJ1-6	TGTGCCAGCAGGGGGCAGGGGACGATAGGTAATTCACCCCTCCACTTT	CASRGQGTIGNSPLHF
-	TRBV29-1	-	TRBJ1-1	TGCAGCGGGGGACATATGAACACTGAAGCTTTCTTT	CSGGHMNTEAFF
-	TRBV9	-	TRBJ2-5	TGTGCCAGCAGCCCTCACGTGGGGGGTGCAGAGACCCAGTACTTC	CASSPHVGGAETQYF
-	TRBV5-1	TRBD2	TRBJ2-7	TGCGCCAGCAGCTTGGTTCCGCGCGGGGGGATCTCCTACGAGCAGTACTTC	CASSLVPRGGISYEQYF
-	TRBV5-8	TRBD1	TRBJ1-5	TGTGCCAGCAGCTTGGAACAGGGGAGCAATCAGCCCCAGCATTTT	CASSLEQGSNQPQHF